This record looks at one TCR beta chain sequence and its context. Its antigen is still unknown. The sample belongs to a study of shared clonotypes between healthy human individuals. Germline values: CDR1 MGHRA, CDR2 YSYEKL. Trimming pared 4 bases from V and 5 bases from J, leaving 12 bases between. This CDR3 region has 14 residues. Generated by immunoSEQ multiplex PCR, the TCRdb table keeps only in-frame clones and is missing some. The sample lists roughly 650,000 clones; approximately 97% were seen once. Study-wide points: Naive subsets generally exceeded memory subsets in estimated richness. Generation of non-shared clonotypes was less probable than generation of clonotypes shared by all four donors.

The chain carries TRBV4-1 and TRBJ2-4; TRBD1 or TRBD2 may be the D gene (5 bases each). This sequence was found in a woman aged 25 to 39 in good health. The sequenced sample consisted of naive CD4+ T cells sorted from blood. Subset: CD45RA+ positively selected. The CDR3 spells CASSPRDGQNIQYF. CDR3 bases: TGCGCCAGCAGCCCTAGGGACGGCCAAAACATTCAGTACTTC.